The text below deals with one T cell receptor (beta chain). Its antigen is unknown. No much larger clone exists at a distance of one base, and base qualities are not known. The receptor library was made with 5' RACE. Data came from an Illumina HiSeq 2500. A second roughly 7 to 12 cycle PCR used a sample-barcoded 5' primer and a J-beta primer mix. A unique molecular identifier was introduced onto each TCR beta cDNA molecule by a template-switch 5' adaptor carrying 12 random nucleotides. Each sample yielded at least 3 million CDR3-containing paired-end reads. The Mint cDNA synthesis kit, primed by a TRBC-specific oligonucleotide, was used to synthesize first-strand cDNA from all RNA. Following uracil-DNA glycosylase treatment, a first 18-cycle PCR with universal primers M1SS and BC2_uni_R was performed on all cDNA. The authors' analysis ran thus. Normalization of each sample was performed by random selection of 1 million high-quality reads, each carrying a distinct molecular identifier. Reads with shared molecular identifiers were discarded instead of being binned into consensus sequences. CDR3 identification, clonotype clustering and error correction used MiTCR with a Q25 quality threshold and the strictest error-elimination algorithm. A nonparametric unseen species model using Euler transformation provided a lower-bound estimate of total TCR beta diversity. TCRdb trimmed public reads at Q25 via fastp, called clones via MiXCR and kept in-frame beta chains. Each CDR3 protein gets just one entry, which takes the most common genes and DNA from the rows behind it. TCRdb assigned the V and J calls; the authors' analysis was not used. The table for this sample lists 750,000 or so distinct CDR3 sequences; around 25% of them were counted only once. The ten largest clones take up 9.4% of the sample.

The sample comes from a study of blood T cells in healthy people across ages (dated by TCRdb to between 2014 and 2017). With regard to the full study: Template switching captured roughly one uniquely barcoded TCR beta cDNA molecule per two T cells in model experiments. The study analyzed two additional independent replicas of 1 million unique cDNA reads from the same blood draw for two donors, one aged 18 to 30 and one aged 80 or older. Donors were grouped into four age groups: young (average approximately 16 years), middle-aged (under 40), aged (about 60) and long-lived (about 89). To track age-related changes in TCR beta repertoire diversity, the study relied on deep sequencing normalized with unique cDNA molecular identifiers.

What the study reported, not specific to this receptor: A strong correlation was found between observed TCR beta diversity and the percentage of naive T cells measured by flow cytometry. Estimates of total diversity from one million sequenced T cells were regarded as lower bounds and underestimates. Bulk unsorted PBMC profiling prevented conclusive comparison of naive and antigen-experienced compartments. Because the CMV infection status of the donors was unknown, age-related changes in expanded clonotypes may potentially have been confounded. The long-lived group showed more naive CD4+ T cells, fewer expanded clones and increased TCR diversity than the aged group, suggesting age selection. Observed TCR beta diversity per million T cells fell roughly linearly with age, and a significant reduction was already apparent by age around 40.

The germline V gene sets CDR1 to SGHAT and CDR2 to FQNNGV. The CDR3 runs 16 residues from the cysteine to the phenylalanine. Of all the DNA, just the CDR3 is kept, 48 bases in frame from base 1. Trimming removed 0 bases from V and 1 base from J, leaving 12 bases between the germline ends. The donors were some 36 Caucasian individuals from Russia, aged about 6 to 95 years, who were systemically healthy. Each donor gave around 9.5 milliliters of peripheral blood, collected into EDTA-treated Vacutainer tubes. Ficoll-Paque density-gradient centrifugation was used to isolate PBMCs, with at least 7 million obtained per sample. Trizol reagent was used to extract total RNA from PBMCs, with at least 6 micrograms per sample. For every donor, an aliquot of PBMCs went through flow cytometry to measure the percentages of naive CD45RAhigh/CD27high T cells. These data also formed part of another study, on T cells of mothers and their children. The second study, in turn, reports: Nine systemically healthy Caucasian individuals served as donors, namely three mothers together with their six children. cDNA synthesis used all of the extracted RNA, with roughly 1.6 ug of RNA in each 15 ul reaction. In the second PCR, sample barcodes and 2-4 random nucleotides were introduced via the M1S primer. Each mother yielded over 9.5 million TCR beta CDR3 reads and each child 2.5 million to 3 million reads. TCR recombination output is similarly shaped by thymic selection in related and unrelated pairs, with a minor effect exerted by inherited differences. Normalized repertoire overlap in related mother-child pairs was always slightly higher than in unrelated mother-child pairs, but the difference was never significant. No persistent microchimeric T cell clones were detected, at a sensitivity of approximately 100 clones per million clonotypes. In the study, deep NGS was used to compare the TCR beta repertoires of mothers and children, and features distinguishing related mother-child pairs from unrelated individuals were sought. Mothers averaged about 37 +/- 4 years of age and children averaged approximately 12 +/- 4 years. After adapter ligation was performed with NEBNext reagents, the libraries were sequenced on an Illumina HiSeq 2000 with 100+100 nt paired-end reads. To prevent cross-contamination, the mother and child libraries were prepared a month apart and were sequenced in separate runs. Between about 500,000 and 2,100,000 distinct TCR beta clonotypes were identified per donor. Naive TCR beta clonotypes were estimated from low-frequency clonotypes matched to each donor's FACS-determined naive share, without sorting.

The rearranged chain carries TRBV11-2 and TRBJ1-1, with the D gene too uncertain to name. The sample consisted of blood. The sequence was obtained from a boy aged 10-17 years in good health. The DNA sequence follows: TGTGCCAGCAGCTTAGATCAGCTGGGCGGGAACACTGAAGCTTTCTTT. It translates to CASSLDQLGGNTEAFF.